Shown below are 28 T cell receptor beta chains from a single sample sequenced in a study of OX40 agonist ivuxolimab in advanced cancers. The method was immunoSEQ multiplex PCR; TCRdb's version includes in-frame clones alone and lacks a portion of them. Of around 76,000 clones in the sample, around four fifths were seen once. The sample was CD4+ or CD8+ T cells sorted from blood, taken in a trial of the OX40 agonist ivuxolimab. All receptors come from an adult with an advanced solid tumor such as melanoma, head and neck, liver or kidney cancer.

This clone is judged medium-sized. The J gene is TRBJ1-6, the V gene TRBV6-1; TRBD1 matches at 9 bases. V lost 8 bases and J lost 9; bases outside the gene matches: 8. The germline CDR1 and CDR2 sequences are MNHNS and SASEGT. CDR3 length equals 14 residues. This CDR3 reads CASGPGQGGSPLHF. The DNA of the CDR3 is TGTGCCAGCGGTCCGGGACAGGGAGGTTCACCCCTCCACTTT.

The chain joins TRBV30 to TRBJ1-5; no firm D call. Trimming stripped 0 bases from V and 3 bases from J, with 6 bases between. The germline gives CDR1 GTSNPN, CDR2 SVGIG (reference sequence). The length of the CDR3 is 13 residues. DNA for the CDR3: TGTGCCTGGAGTGTAGAGCTCAATCAGCCCCAGCATTTT. It yields the protein CAWSVELNQPQHF.

This sequence joins TRBV5-1 and TRBJ1-6, with a tentative D call TRBD1 (6 bases). The germline V gene has CDR1 SGHRS and CDR2 YFSETQ. There are 15 residues in the CDR3. Trimming removed 4 bases at V and 5 bases at J, with 13 bases between. This CDR3 is CASSPGTLDNSPLHF. The CDR3 nucleotides read TGCGCCAGCAGCCCCGGGACACTTGATAATTCACCCCTCCACTTT.

This chain joins TRBV5-4 and TRBJ2-3, with 14 positions matching TRBD2. Germline trimming cut 4 bases from V and 8 bases from J; bases unmatched to any gene: 9. CDR1 SGHNT and CDR2 YYREEE come from the germline V gene (reference sequence). CDR3 size: 16 residues. The CDR3 DNA follows: TGTGCCAGCAGCGCCGGGACTAGCGGGGGCCTTGGTACGCAGTATTTT. Amino acid sequence: CASSAGTSGGLGTQYF.

This clone was counted between two and nine times. V and J are TRBV10-3 and TRBJ1-2, with a possible D match to TRBD1 (5 bases). Trimming removed 2 bases at V and 5 bases at J, with 9 bases between. Per germline, CDR1 ENHRY and CDR2 SYGVKD. The CDR3 has 13 residues. The CDR3 sequence: CAISEDGGYGYTF. The CDR3 DNA reads as TGTGCCATCAGTGAGGACGGGGGATATGGCTACACCTTC.

J is TRBJ2-1 and V is TRBV29-1; D may be TRBD2 (6 bases). V shed 4 bases and J shed 10 bases, with 17 bases lying between them. Germline V CDR1 and CDR2: SQVTM, ANQGSEA. The CDR3 runs to 13 residues. Written as DNA, the CDR3 is TGCAGCGTTGGTCTCGGGGGAGCAAGGGAGCAGTTCTTC. This encodes CSVGLGGAREQFF.

This clone came up a few times. The V call is TRBV15, the J call TRBJ2-5; D gene ambiguous. Trimming removed 8 bases from V and 2 bases from J, with 15 bases in between. The CDR3 length is 14 residues. Germline lookup yields CDR1 LNHNV and CDR2 YYDKDF (reference sequence). This CDR3 reads CATYLMGSQETQYF. The CDR3 DNA reads as TGTGCCACCTATTTAATGGGGTCTCAAGAGACCCAGTACTTC.

This clone was seen once. The J gene is TRBJ2-2, the V gene TRBV2; 8 bases align to TRBD2. The CDR3 is 15 residues long. Germline V gene lookup returns CDR1 SNHLY and CDR2 FYNNEI. The junction had 4 bases not matched to a gene; V was cut back by 6 bases and J by 1 base. The CDR3 coding sequence is TGTGCCAGCAGGGTAGCGGGAAAGAACACCGGGGAGCTGTTTTTT. Translation gives CASRVAGKNTGELFF.

This clone occurred a few times. The rearrangement joins TRBV6-5 to TRBJ1-1; D unclear. Trimming left V 8 bases short and J 8 bases short, with 21 bases between. Looked up from germline, CDR1 is MNHEY and CDR2 is SVGAGI. This CDR3 region has 14 residues. The CDR3 DNA sequence: TGTGCCAGCTTACCACGGGATCCAAGCGGAGAAGCTTTCTTT. Amino acid sequence: CASLPRDPSGEAFF.

The CDR3 here is CASSLHRGSYEQYF. The CDR3 coding sequence is TGTGCCAGCAGCTTGCACAGGGGGTCCTACGAGCAGTACTTC. The rearrangement joins TRBV7-2 to TRBJ2-7, with 8 bases aligning to TRBD1. With 3 bases clipped from V and 1 base from J, the junction kept 2 bases outside the gene matches. Germline CDR1 reads SGHTA; CDR2 reads FQGNSA. This CDR3 comprises 14 residues.

The chain couples TRBV7-2 to TRBJ1-6, with D uncertain. Germline V gene sequence: CDR1 SGHTA, CDR2 FQGNSA. This CDR3 contains 12 residues. Trimming removed 6 bases at V and 8 bases at J, with 8 bases between. As DNA, the CDR3 is TGTGCCAGCAGACCCCAGGATTCACCCCTCCACTTT. Its translation is CASRPQDSPLHF.

The genes are TRBV2 and TRBJ2-3, with D hard to call. V shed 7 bases and J shed 2 bases, with 13 bases lying between them. This CDR3 comprises 14 residues. Looked up from germline, CDR1 is SNHLY and CDR2 is FYNNEI. The CDR3 bases are TGTGCCAGCACCCTCAGTCGTTACACAGATACGCAGTATTTT. Residues: CASTLSRYTDTQYF.

The gene calls are TRBV5-1 and TRBJ1-2; 7 positions match TRBD1. CDR3 length: 14 amino acids. CDR1 is SGHRS and CDR2 is YFSETQ in the germline V gene. V shed 4 bases, J shed 0 bases, and the junction held 3 bases outside the gene matches. CDR3 in amino acids: CASSPGTANYGYTF. The DNA of the CDR3 is TGCGCCAGCAGCCCCGGGACAGCTAACTATGGCTACACCTTC. Drawing the rest from reference TRBV5-1 and TRBJ1-2, the complete variable domain is KAGVTQTPRYLIKTRGQQVTLSCSPISGHRSVSWYQQTPGQGLQFLFEYFSETQRNKGNFPGRFSGRQFSNSRSEMNVSTLELGDSALYLCASSPGTANYGYTFGSGTRLTVV.

The rearrangement joins TRBV7-3 to TRBJ2-2; 7 bases fit TRBD2. The CDR3 sequence is 16 residues long. Germline V lookup: CDR1 SGHTA, CDR2 FQGTGA. V trimming: 2 bases; J trimming: 6 bases; junction bases outside the gene matches: 9. The CDR3 DNA follows: TGTGCCAGCAGCTTAGCGGGAGTCGGTGTCCCCGGGGAGCTGTTTTTT. This codes for CASSLAGVGVPGELFF.

This sequence joins TRBV28 and TRBJ1-2, with 12 bases fitting TRBD1. This CDR3 comprises 16 residues. V shed 3 bases, J shed 4 bases, and the junction held 6 bases outside the gene matches. Germline V gene sequence: CDR1 MDHEN, CDR2 SYDVKM. The CDR3 coding sequence is TGTGCCAGCAGTTTGCCGGGACAGGGGGCGACCTATGGCTACACCTTC. It encodes CASSLPGQGATYGYTF.

A few counts support this clone. This chain connects TRBV18 to TRBJ2-7; 9 nucleotides line up with TRBD1. V dropped 6 bases and J dropped 6; count of bases not matched to a gene: 9. The germline V gene encodes CDR1 KGHSH and CDR2 LQKENI. The CDR3 loop spans 14 amino acids. CDR3 protein: CASSIWDRASEQYF. CDR3 sequence (DNA): TGTGCCAGCTCCATTTGGGACAGGGCCTCCGAGCAGTACTTC.

This rearrangement joins TRBV7-7 to TRBJ2-3; D is uncertain. Trimming left V 5 bases short and J 0 bases short, with 9 bases between. Germline assignment: CDR1 SSHAT and CDR2 FNYEAQ (reference sequence). This CDR3 has 14 amino acids. In DNA form, the CDR3 reads TGTGCCAGCAGCCTTGGTTTAAGCACAGATACGCAGTATTTT. Protein sequence: CASSLGLSTDTQYF.

The V and J genes are TRBV11-2 and TRBJ1-2; D is uncertain. CDR3 length: 16 residues. V lost 1 base to trimming and J lost 0 bases, with 12 bases between them. The germline gives CDR1 SGHAT, CDR2 FQNNGV. For the CDR3, the DNA is TGTGCCAGCAGCTTAGGAGCTTCCCCAGCTAACTATGGCTACACCTTC. This gives the protein CASSLGASPANYGYTF.

The gene calls are TRBV7-2 and TRBJ2-4; D call uncertain. The CDR3 has 15 residues. CDR1 SGHTA and CDR2 FQGNSA come from the germline V gene. V was clipped by 5 bases and J by 2 bases, with 13 bases between them. The CDR3 nucleotides read TGTGCCAGCAGCCCGGCTGGAATAACCAAAAACATTCAGTACTTC. Residues: CASSPAGITKNIQYF.

The CDR3 DNA sequence: TGTGCCAGCAGCTTGGCCCCCGCCCAGGGGCCCCAGCATTTT. Residues: CASSLAPAQGPQHF. The chain links TRBV5-5 to TRBJ1-5; D may be TRBD1 (5 bases). Germline assignment: CDR1 SGHKS and CDR2 YYEKEE (reference sequence). Trimming left V 0 bases short and J 9 bases short, with 13 bases between. CDR3 length: 14 residues.

The chain joins TRBV5-4 to TRBJ2-5; TRBD2 agrees at 10 bases. The CDR3 is made up of 16 amino acids. Germline trimming cut 1 base from V and 5 bases from J; bases unmatched to any gene: 8. In germline, CDR1 is SGHNT, CDR2 YYREEE (reference sequence). CDR3 in amino acids: CASSLRLAGVGETQYF. DNA of the CDR3: TGTGCCAGCAGCTTGAGGCTAGCGGGAGTGGGCGAGACCCAGTACTTC.

This clone appeared once. The chain is built from TRBV10-1 and TRBJ2-7; 15 bases map to TRBD2. V was pared by 2 bases and J by 2 bases, with 7 bases of the junction left unmatched. The CDR3 loop spans 18 amino acids. The germline V gene has CDR1 WNHNN and CDR2 SYGVQD (reference sequence). CDR3 loop: CASSERTSGGGRTYEQYF. Written as DNA, the CDR3 is TGCGCCAGCAGTGAGAGGACTAGCGGGGGGGGTCGAACCTACGAGCAGTACTTC.

The J gene is TRBJ1-6, the V gene TRBV5-6; 8 nucleotides align to TRBD1. The CDR3 has 15 amino acids. The ends lost 4 bases at V and 4 bases at J; junction bases unmatched: 4. The germline V gene encodes CDR1 SGHDT and CDR2 YYEEEE. CDR3 in DNA: TGTGCCAGCAGCGGGGACAGGCTATATAATTCACCCCTCCACTTT. It translates to CASSGDRLYNSPLHF.

Details on this clone: Relative to the germline gene, one junction end is altered; a read error may explain this. V and J are TRBV7-2 and TRBJ1-3, with D unresolved. The CDR3 consists of 15 residues. Germline CDR1 reads SGHTA; CDR2 reads FQGNSA. CDR3 sequence (DNA): TGTGCCAGCAGCTTAGGACCGACTTCTGGGAACACCATATATTTT. It translates to CASSLGPTSGNTIYF.

The V and J genes are TRBV18 and TRBJ2-3; 7 nucleotides match TRBD1. J gave up 4 bases and V 6 bases, and 10 bases lay outside the gene matches. CDR3 length: 15 amino acids. Germline V lookup: CDR1 KGHSH, CDR2 LQKENI. In DNA, the CDR3 is TGTGCCAGCTCCTACGGACAGGTGGCGGCAGATACGCAGTATTTT. Translating it yields CASSYGQVAADTQYF.

This clone was observed a single time. The rearrangement uses TRBV19 and TRBJ1-5; D is unclear. Germline V gene sequence: CDR1 LNHDA, CDR2 SQIVND (reference sequence). The CDR3 sequence is 15 residues long. Trimming shortened V by 2 bases and J by 0 bases, and 8 bases separated the two germline ends. CDR3 in DNA: TGTGCCAGTAGTATATCGGGTTATAGCAATCAGCCCCAGCATTTT. Translation: CASSISGYSNQPQHF.

V and J are TRBV30 and TRBJ2-3, with D possibly TRBD2 on 6 matching bases. Germline loops: CDR1 GTSNPN, CDR2 SVGIG (reference sequence). This CDR3 contains 14 residues. The V gene lost 0 bases and the J gene lost 4 bases, with 11 bases spanning the gap. The CDR3 sequence: CAWSVPRGADTQYF. The CDR3 coding sequence is TGTGCCTGGAGTGTACCCCGCGGGGCAGATACGCAGTATTTT. Drawing the rest from reference TRBV30 and TRBJ2-3, the complete variable domain is SQTIHQWPATLVQPVGSPLSLECTVEGTSNPNLYWYRQAAGRGLQLLFYSVGIGQISSEVPQNLSASRPQDRQFILSSKKLLLSDSGFYLCAWSVPRGADTQYFGPGTRLTVL.

V and J are TRBV4-2 and TRBJ2-2; no clear D. This CDR3 is built from 13 residues. Per the germline V gene, CDR1 is LGHNA and CDR2 is YNFKEQ. V was pared by 2 bases and J by 6 bases, with 7 bases between. In nucleotides, the CDR3 is TGTGCCAGCAGCCAAAAGGTAGCCGGGGAGCTGTTTTTT. Amino acids: CASSQKVAGELFF.